Following are 5 T cell receptor beta chains from one sample sequenced in a study of OX40 agonist ivuxolimab in advanced cancers. Repertoires were generated with immunoSEQ multiplex PCR, while TCRdb's copy carries only in-frame clones and drops some. The table shows over 100,000 clones, with approximately 90% occurring only once. The input for sequencing was CD4+ or CD8+ T cells sorted from blood, taken in a trial of the OX40 agonist ivuxolimab. These receptors all come from an adult with an advanced solid tumor such as melanoma, head and neck, liver or kidney cancer.

The chain employs TRBV28 and TRBJ2-5; 7 nucleotides agree with TRBD1. V shed 8 bases and J 5 bases; nucleotides not matched to a gene: 11. The CDR3 runs 14 residues. Germline loops: CDR1 MDHEN, CDR2 SYDVKM. This CDR3 reads CASWETGAGETQYF. DNA of the CDR3: TGTGCCAGCTGGGAAACAGGGGCTGGGGAGACCCAGTACTTC.

This chain connects TRBV7-9 to TRBJ2-2, with D possibly TRBD1 on 5 matching bases. This CDR3 is 15 amino acids long. Per the germline V gene, CDR1 is SEHNR and CDR2 is FQNEAQ (reference sequence). The V end was cut by 5 bases, the J end by 0 bases, with 10 bases between. Here the CDR3 reads CASSPRQTNTGELFF. For the CDR3, the DNA is TGTGCCAGCAGCCCCCGACAGACGAACACCGGGGAGCTGTTTTTT.

The chain combines TRBV30 with TRBJ2-3; D uncertain. Per germline, CDR1 GTSNPN and CDR2 SVGIG (reference sequence). The V and J ends lost 4 bases and 10 bases respectively, with 12 bases between them. This CDR3 comprises 11 residues. This CDR3 reads CAWKTSTPQYF. As DNA, the CDR3 is TGTGCCTGGAAAACGTCTACCCCGCAGTATTTT. The complete variable domain, with remaining parts taken from reference TRBV30 and TRBJ2-3, reads SQTIHQWPATLVQPVGSPLSLECTVEGTSNPNLYWYRQAAGRGLQLLFYSVGIGQISSEVPQNLSASRPQDRQFILSSKKLLLSDSGFYLCAWKTSTPQYFGPGTRLTVL.

The chain combines TRBV6-6 with TRBJ2-7, with D perhaps being TRBD1 or TRBD2 (6 bases each). Germline V gene lookup returns CDR1 MNHNY and CDR2 SVGAGI (reference sequence). This CDR3 comprises 14 residues. The ends were cut back, 7 bases at V and 0 bases at J, with 13 bases in the middle. The CDR3 DNA reads as TGTGCCAGCACAGAGGGGGGCCTCTCCTACGAGCAGTACTTC. Residues: CASTEGGLSYEQYF.

The rearrangement joins TRBV7-2 to TRBJ2-5; 7 nucleotides align to TRBD1. Per germline, CDR1 SGHTA and CDR2 FQGNSA. The length of the CDR3 is 13 residues. V trimming: 6 bases; J trimming: 5 bases; junction bases outside the gene matches: 6. This CDR3 is CASRFTGVETQYF. The CDR3 region has the DNA TGTGCCAGCAGATTTACAGGGGTGGAGACCCAGTACTTC.